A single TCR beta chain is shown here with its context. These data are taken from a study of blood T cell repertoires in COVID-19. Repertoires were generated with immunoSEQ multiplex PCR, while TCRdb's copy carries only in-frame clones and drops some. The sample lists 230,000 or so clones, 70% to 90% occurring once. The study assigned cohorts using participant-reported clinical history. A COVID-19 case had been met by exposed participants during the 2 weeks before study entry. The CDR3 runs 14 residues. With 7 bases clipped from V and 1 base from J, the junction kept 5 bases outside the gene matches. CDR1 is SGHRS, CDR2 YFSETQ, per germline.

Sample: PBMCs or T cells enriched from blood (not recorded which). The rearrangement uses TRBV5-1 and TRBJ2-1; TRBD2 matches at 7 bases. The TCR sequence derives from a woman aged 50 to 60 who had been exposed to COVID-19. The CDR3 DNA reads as TGCGCCAGCTACAGCGGGGCGTCCTACAATGAGCAGTTCTTC. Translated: CASYSGASYNEQFF.